The 30 T cell receptor beta chains below were found in one sample sequenced in a study of T cells after yellow fever vaccination. In TCRdb, the 5' RACE reads were re-called with MiXCR into one record per CDR3 protein. This table holds 300,000 to 450,000 distinct CDR3 sequences, 6.2% found once. The specimen was PBMCs, collected 5 days after the yellow fever booster vaccination. The receptors derive from a man aged 25 to 40 who received the YFV17D yellow fever vaccine.

The genes are TRBV7-2 and TRBJ2-1; 8 nucleotides agree with TRBD1. J lost 2 bases, V lost 6 bases, and 6 bases had no gene match. Per germline, CDR1 SGHTA and CDR2 FQGNSA. This CDR3 has 15 amino acids. CDR3 amino acids: CASSLDRVTYNEQFF. The CDR3, as DNA: TGTGCCAGCAGTTTGGACAGGGTAACCTACAATGAGCAGTTCTTC. The full variable domain, completed using reference TRBV7-2 and TRBJ2-1, is GAGVSQSPSNKVTEKGKDVELRCDPISGHTALYWYRQSLGQGLEFLIYFQGNSAPDKSGLPSDRFSAERTGGSVSTLTIQRTQQEDSAVYLCASSLDRVTYNEQFFGPGTRLTVL.

The chain couples TRBV7-2 to TRBJ2-5, with TRBD2 matching over 9 bases. The CDR3 extends over 16 amino acids. V lost 0 bases and J lost 2; bases outside the gene matches: 4. Germline CDR1 reads SGHTA; CDR2 reads FQGNSA. The CDR3 sequence: CASSLALAGLQETQYF. In DNA, the CDR3 is TGTGCCAGCAGCTTAGCGCTAGCGGGGCTTCAAGAGACCCAGTACTTC.

The genes are TRBV14 and TRBJ2-7; 7 positions agree with TRBD2. This CDR3 comprises 14 residues. V was pared by 4 bases and J by 6 bases, with 9 bases of the junction left unmatched. CDR1 SGHDN and CDR2 FVKESK come from the germline V gene. CDR3 bases: TGTGCCAGCAGCCTCCACCTGACGGGGGGCGAGCAGTACTTC. Protein: CASSLHLTGGEQYF.

This clonotype occurred many times. This chain uses TRBV7-9 with TRBJ1-2; tentative D call: TRBD1 (6 bases). Trimming removed 0 bases at V and 8 bases at J, with 16 bases between. Germline V gene data show CDR1 as SEHNR and CDR2 as FQNEAQ (reference sequence). This CDR3 is 15 amino acids long. CDR3 nucleotides: TGTGCCAGCAGCTTAGCTGCCAGGGGATTGGGAGGCTACACCTTC. Encoded protein: CASSLAARGLGGYTF.

This clonotype appeared many times. The chain is built from TRBV6-5 and TRBJ2-3; tentative D call: TRBD1 (5 bases). CDR3 length: 13 amino acids. Germline CDR1 MNHEY, CDR2 SVGAGI. Trimming left V 2 bases short and J 9 bases short, with 12 bases between. The CDR3 DNA reads TGTGCCAGCAGTTACGACCCTAGGGGCACGCAGTATTTT. It encodes CASSYDPRGTQYF.

This clonotype was counted between two and nine times. The chain joins TRBV21-1 to TRBJ1-5. TRBV21-1 is a recognized pseudogene. This CDR3 is built from 15 residues. For the CDR3, the DNA is TGTGCCAGCAGCAAGGGTAAATGGAGGGTTCAGCCCCAGCATTTT. Protein: CASSKGKWRVQPQHF.

The table lists this clonotype with a few counts. V and J are TRBV20-1 and TRBJ1-2, with a possible D match to TRBD1 (6 bases). V lost 7 bases and J lost 0, with 15 bases in between. The CDR3 contains 14 residues. The germline CDR1 and CDR2 sequences are DFQATT and SNEGSKA (reference sequence). The CDR3 loop is CSGTPGVANYGYTF. The CDR3 nucleotides read TGCAGTGGGACACCAGGGGTAGCTAACTATGGCTACACCTTC.

This clonotype was counted many times. This chain uses TRBV20-1 with TRBJ2-1; 11 bases map to TRBD2. Germline V gene sequence: CDR1 DFQATT, CDR2 SNEGSKA (reference sequence). The CDR3 extends over 16 amino acids. V dropped 6 bases and J dropped 0; count of bases not matched to a gene: 7. CDR3 region: CSAETGLADSYNEQFF. The CDR3 DNA is TGCAGTGCAGAGACGGGACTAGCGGACTCCTACAATGAGCAGTTCTTC.

V usage is TRBV2 and J usage is TRBJ1-1; D may be TRBD1 (5 bases). The CDR3 runs 13 residues. From germline, CDR1 is SNHLY and CDR2 FYNNEI. Trimming stripped 6 bases from V and 0 bases from J, with 8 bases between. The CDR3 here is CASSRQLNTEAFF. CDR3 in DNA: TGTGCCAGCAGCAGACAGTTGAACACTGAAGCTTTCTTT.

This clonotype appeared a few times. The chain has TRBV5-6 and TRBJ2-1; D ambiguous. Trimming removed 0 bases from V and 2 bases from J, with 12 bases in between. The CDR3 sequence is 16 residues long. Germline V CDR1 and CDR2: SGHDT, YYEEEE. As DNA, the CDR3 is TGTGCCAGCAGCTTGGAGGCCAGTGGAACCTACAATGAGCAGTTCTTC. It is translated as CASSLEASGTYNEQFF.

This clonotype was observed at least ten times. The V call is TRBV12-3 or TRBV12-4, the J call TRBJ2-7; either TRBD1 or TRBD2 may supply D (6 bases each). V was clipped by 10 bases and J by 4 bases, with 17 bases between them. The CDR3 loop spans 13 amino acids. The CDR3 sequence is CAIRPEGGYEQYF. DNA of the CDR3: TGTGCCATCCGACCAGAGGGGGGTTACGAGCAGTACTTC.

This clonotype appeared many times. The genes are TRBV7-2 and TRBJ2-5; TRBD2 matches at 10 bases. V lost 2 bases to trimming and J lost 5 bases; unmatched junction nucleotides: 5. Germline V gives CDR1 SGHTA, CDR2 FQGNSA. The CDR3 loop spans 15 amino acids. The CDR3 sequence is CASSLFSGRGETQYF. CDR3 DNA: TGTGCCAGCAGCTTATTCAGCGGGAGGGGGGAGACCCAGTACTTC.

This clonotype was seen repeatedly, ten times or more. The V gene is TRBV11-2, the J gene TRBJ2-7; D ambiguous. This CDR3 contains 15 residues. Germline CDR1 reads SGHAT; CDR2 reads FQNNGV. The ends were cut back, 5 bases at V and 4 bases at J, with 18 bases in the middle. The CDR3 nucleotides read TGTGCCAGCAGCGCAGAAGGGTACGGGTATTACGAGCAGTACTTC. It codes for CASSAEGYGYYEQYF.

On this clonotype: Relative to the germline gene, one junction end is altered; a read error may explain this. V and J are TRBV20-1 and TRBJ2-1; D might be TRBD2 (6 bases). The CDR3 loop spans 16 amino acids. The germline CDR1 and CDR2 sequences are DFQATT and SNEGSKA (reference sequence). The CDR3 nucleotides read TGCTGTGCTAGGACGGGGGTCGGGAGCTCCTACAATGAGCAGTTCTTC. It encodes CCARTGVGSSYNEQFF.

This clonotype came up many times. This chain uses TRBV30 with TRBJ2-1, with TRBD2 matching over 10 bases. Germline lookup yields CDR1 GTSNPN and CDR2 SVGIG (reference sequence). This CDR3 has 14 amino acids. J was trimmed by 9 bases and V by 0 bases; bases with no gene match: 5. CDR3 residues: CAWSVSSGSGEQFF. DNA for the CDR3: TGTGCCTGGAGTGTATCTAGCGGGAGCGGTGAGCAGTTCTTC.

This clonotype was counted only a few times. The V call is TRBV18, the J call TRBJ2-7, with TRBD1 as a possible D gene (6 bases). The CDR3 extends over 17 amino acids. V was shortened by 4 bases and J by 2 bases, with 21 bases between the two germline ends. Germline lookup yields CDR1 KGHSH and CDR2 LQKENI. The CDR3 nucleotides read TGTGCCAGCTCACGAGCCGTACAGGGCCCTAGAACCTACGAGCAGTACTTC. Amino acid sequence: CASSRAVQGPRTYEQYF. Full variable domain (outside the CDR3, taken from reference TRBV18 and TRBJ2-7): NAGVMQNPRHLVRRRGQEARLRCSPMKGHSHVYWYRQLPEEGLKFMVYLQKENIIDESGMPKERFSAEFPKEGPSILRIQQVVRGDSAAYFCASSRAVQGPRTYEQYFGPGTRLTVT.

This clonotype was recorded a few times. This chain uses TRBV6-2 or TRBV6-3 with TRBJ2-5; D perhaps matches TRBD2 (6 bases). The ends were cut back, 5 bases at V and 5 bases at J, with 18 bases in the middle. The CDR3 is made up of 15 amino acids. Germline lookup yields CDR1 MNHEY and CDR2 SVGEGT. CDR3 nucleotide sequence: TGTGCCAGCAGTCCCCGGGAGAAAAGGGGCGAGACCCAGTACTTC. Protein product: CASSPREKRGETQYF.

Ten or more counts support this clonotype. The J gene is TRBJ2-5, the V gene TRBV5-1; D may be TRBD1 (6 bases). The CDR3 is 14 residues long. Germline CDR1 and CDR2: SGHRS and YFSETQ. The V end was cut by 3 bases, the J end by 4 bases, with 13 bases between. This CDR3 reads CASSYPGTRETQYF. CDR3 DNA sequence: TGCGCCAGCAGCTACCCCGGGACAAGAGAGACCCAGTACTTC.

V usage is TRBV20-1 and J usage is TRBJ2-5, with D perhaps being TRBD1 or TRBD2 (5 bases each). The CDR3 contains 15 residues. The germline V and J ends were trimmed by 4 bases and 5 bases, with 20 bases remaining between them. CDR1 is DFQATT, CDR2 SNEGSKA, per germline (reference sequence). CDR3 in DNA: TGCAGTGCTATGTGGGACCTAACCCGACATGAGACCCAGTACTTC. It specifies CSAMWDLTRHETQYF.

This clonotype was counted a few times. The V gene is TRBV11-2, the J gene TRBJ2-3, with D possibly TRBD2 on 5 matching bases. The V end was cut by 5 bases, the J end by 7 bases, with 10 bases between. Germline V CDR1 and CDR2: SGHAT, FQNNGV. The CDR3 extends over 12 amino acids. The CDR3 sequence: CASSQDGNTQYF. The CDR3 nucleotides are TGTGCCAGCAGCCAGGACGGGAATACGCAGTATTTT.

Only a few counts were recorded for this clonotype. This chain uses TRBV29-1 with TRBJ2-5, with D possibly TRBD1 on 6 matching bases. The CDR3 consists of 12 residues. CDR1 SQVTM and CDR2 ANQGSEA come from the germline V gene. The V end was cut by 5 bases, the J end by 5 bases, with 12 bases between. The CDR3 nucleotides are TGCAGCGTTTCCACAGGGACCGAGACCCAGTACTTC. It codes for CSVSTGTETQYF. The full variable domain, its missing parts supplied by reference TRBV29-1 and TRBJ2-5, is SAVISQKPSRDICQRGTSLTIQCQVDSQVTMMFWYRQQPGQSLTLIATANQGSEATYESGFVIDKFPISRPNLTFSTLTVSNMSPEDSSIYLCSVSTGTETQYFGPGTRLLVL.

V gene TRBV4-2 combines with J gene TRBJ1-5; D possibly corresponds to TRBD1 (5 bases). The CDR3 has 15 amino acids. V shed 4 bases and J shed 7 bases, with 17 bases lying between them. Germline CDR1 LGHNA, CDR2 YNFKEQ. As DNA, the CDR3 is TGTGCCAGCAGCCCGCTAGACAGTGGGGGGCAGCCCCAGCATTTT. This encodes CASSPLDSGGQPQHF.

The sample holds a few counts of this clonotype. The chain is built from TRBV19 and TRBJ2-1; TRBD1 or TRBD2 may be the D gene (5 bases each). The CDR3 runs to 13 residues. Germline-derived CDR1 and CDR2 are LNHDA and SQIVND (reference sequence). The V end was cut by 6 bases, the J end by 7 bases, with 13 bases between. CDR3 bases: TGTGCCAGTAGCATCCTTGAGGGGAATGAGCAGTTCTTC. Translated: CASSILEGNEQFF.

Only a few counts were recorded for this clonotype. The chain employs TRBV4-2 and TRBJ2-3; 8 nucleotides agree with TRBD2. V lost 0 bases to trimming and J lost 5 bases; unmatched junction nucleotides: 10. CDR1 and CDR2 from the germline V gene are LGHNA and YNFKEQ. There are 17 residues in the CDR3. CDR3 nucleotides: TGTGCCAGCAGCCAAGATTGGTCGGGGCTAGCGGGAGATACGCAGTATTTT. This translates into CASSQDWSGLAGDTQYF.

The rearrangement links TRBV6-1 to TRBJ2-6, with unresolved D. Germline CDR1 MNHNS, CDR2 SASEGT. The CDR3 runs to 13 residues. Trimming shortened V by 6 bases and J by 4 bases, and 7 bases separated the two germline ends. The CDR3 coding sequence is TGTGCCAGCAGGCGGCCCGGGGCCAACGTCCTGACTTTC. Translating gives CASRRPGANVLTF.

This clonotype was counted ten times or more. The rearrangement uses TRBV5-5 and TRBJ2-2, with TRBD2 identical over 12 bases. V lost 2 bases, J lost 6 bases, and 5 bases stayed unmatched. Germline V CDR1 and CDR2: SGHKS, YYEKEE (reference sequence). The length of the CDR3 is 16 residues. Here the CDR3 DNA reads TGTGCCAGCAGCTTCTCTAGCGGGAGGGTGGCCGGGGAGCTGTTTTTT. Protein: CASSFSSGRVAGELFF. Variable domain in full (rest from reference TRBV5-5 and TRBJ2-2): DAGVTQSPTHLIKTRGQQVTLRCSPISGHKSVSWYQQVLGQGPQFIFQYYEKEERGRGNFPDRFSARQFPNYSSELNVNALLLGDSALYLCASSFSSGRVAGELFFGEGSRLTVL.

This clonotype was found many times. The chain links TRBV20-1 to TRBJ2-7, with D perhaps matching TRBD2 (6 bases). Trimming took 4 bases from V and 4 from J, leaving 17 bases between them. Germline V CDR1 and CDR2: DFQATT, SNEGSKA (reference sequence). The CDR3 is made up of 14 amino acids. In DNA, the CDR3 is TGCAGTGCTAATTCCGGGACTGGAATTTACGAGCAGTACTTC. This codes for CSANSGTGIYEQYF.

This clonotype showed up many times. This rearrangement joins TRBV20-1 to TRBJ1-5; D call uncertain. Trimming took 0 bases from V and 1 from J, leaving 4 bases between them. CDR3 length: 13 residues. Germline V gene data show CDR1 as DFQATT and CDR2 as SNEGSKA (reference sequence). The CDR3 is CSARDTSNQPQHF. CDR3 in DNA: TGCAGTGCTAGAGACACAAGCAATCAGCCCCAGCATTTT.

This clonotype came up many times. The chain couples TRBV29-1 to TRBJ2-5; 7 nucleotides line up with TRBD1. The trim removed 4 bases at V and 4 bases at J, leaving 12 bases unmatched. The CDR3 has 15 amino acids. The germline CDR1 and CDR2 sequences are SQVTM and ANQGSEA. CDR3 loop: CSVVGVGGLGETQYF. The CDR3 DNA reads as TGCAGCGTTGTAGGGGTAGGGGGCCTTGGAGAGACCCAGTACTTC.

In DNA, the CDR3 is TGTGCCAGCAGTTCATACCGACAGGGACGGGGGCAAGAGACCCAGTACTTC. Translating it yields CASSSYRQGRGQETQYF. The chain recombines TRBV6-2 or TRBV6-3 with TRBJ2-5, with TRBD1 as a possible D gene (7 bases). This CDR3 region has 17 residues. V was cut by 4 bases and J by 2 bases, with 20 bases left in between. Germline V gene data show CDR1 as MNHEY and CDR2 as SVGEGT.